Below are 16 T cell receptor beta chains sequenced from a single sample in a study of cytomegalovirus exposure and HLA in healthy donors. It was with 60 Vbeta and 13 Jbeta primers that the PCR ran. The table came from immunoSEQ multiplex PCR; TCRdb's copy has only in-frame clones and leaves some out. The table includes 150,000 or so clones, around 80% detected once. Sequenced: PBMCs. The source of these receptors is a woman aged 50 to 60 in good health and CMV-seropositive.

The CDR3 region is CASSPPLGQGLFGTEAFF. For the CDR3, the DNA is TGTGCCAGCTCACCACCCCTCGGGCAGGGGTTGTTTGGGACTGAAGCTTTCTTT. This chain joins TRBV18 and TRBJ1-1; perhaps TRBD1 as D (6 bases). CDR3 length: 18 amino acids. CDR1 is KGHSH and CDR2 is LQKENI in the germline V gene. Trimming took off 0 bases at V and 5 bases at J, with 22 bases between the two ends.

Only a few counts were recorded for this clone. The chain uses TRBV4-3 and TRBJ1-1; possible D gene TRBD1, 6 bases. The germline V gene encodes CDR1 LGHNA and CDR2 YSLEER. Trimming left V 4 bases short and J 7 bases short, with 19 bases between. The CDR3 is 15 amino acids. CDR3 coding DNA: TGCGCCAGCAGCCCTTCAAGTTACAGGGCCGGTGAAGCTTTCTTT. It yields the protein CASSPSSYRAGEAFF.

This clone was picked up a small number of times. The CDR3 region is CASSASGGADTGELFF. CDR3 DNA: TGCGCCAGCAGTGCTAGCGGGGGGGCGGACACCGGGGAGCTGTTTTTT. This chain connects TRBV10-2 to TRBJ2-2; 12 bases match TRBD2. Germline CDR1 reads WSHSY; CDR2 reads SAAADI. The V and J ends lost 4 bases and 3 bases, in that order; junction bases with no gene match: 3. CDR3 size: 16 residues.

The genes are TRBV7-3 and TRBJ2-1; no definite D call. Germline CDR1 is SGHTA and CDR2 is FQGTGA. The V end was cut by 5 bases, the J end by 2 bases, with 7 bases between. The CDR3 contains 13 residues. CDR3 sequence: CASSGVAYNEQFF. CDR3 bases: TGTGCCAGCAGCGGAGTGGCCTACAATGAGCAGTTCTTC.

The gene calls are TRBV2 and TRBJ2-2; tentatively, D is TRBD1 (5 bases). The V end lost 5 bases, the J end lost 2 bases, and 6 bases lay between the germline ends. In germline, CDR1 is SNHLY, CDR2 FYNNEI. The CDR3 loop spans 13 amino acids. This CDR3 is CASSTGNTGELFF. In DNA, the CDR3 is TGTGCCAGCAGTACAGGAAACACCGGGGAGCTGTTTTTT.

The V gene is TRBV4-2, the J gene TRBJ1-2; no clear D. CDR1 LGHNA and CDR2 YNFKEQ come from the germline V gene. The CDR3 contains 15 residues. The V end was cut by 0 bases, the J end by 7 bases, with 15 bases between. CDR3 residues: CASSQDRGPPGGYTF. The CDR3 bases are TGTGCCAGCAGCCAAGATCGTGGCCCCCCGGGTGGCTACACCTTC.

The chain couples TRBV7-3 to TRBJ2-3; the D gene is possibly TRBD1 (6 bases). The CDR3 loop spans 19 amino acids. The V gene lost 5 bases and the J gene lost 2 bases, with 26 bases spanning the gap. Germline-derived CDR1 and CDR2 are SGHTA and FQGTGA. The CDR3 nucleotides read TGTGCCAGCAGCCTCACGCGAGGGGGATTTCCCAGCCACACAGATACGCAGTATTTT. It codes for CASSLTRGGFPSHTDTQYF.

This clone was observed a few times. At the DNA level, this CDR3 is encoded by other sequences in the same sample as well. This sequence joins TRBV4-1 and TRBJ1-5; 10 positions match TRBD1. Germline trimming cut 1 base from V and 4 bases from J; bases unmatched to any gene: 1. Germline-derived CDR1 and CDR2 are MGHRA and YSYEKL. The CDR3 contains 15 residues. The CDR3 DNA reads TGCGCCAGCAGCCAAGGGACAGGGGGGAATCAGCCCCAGCATTTT. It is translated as CASSQGTGGNQPQHF.

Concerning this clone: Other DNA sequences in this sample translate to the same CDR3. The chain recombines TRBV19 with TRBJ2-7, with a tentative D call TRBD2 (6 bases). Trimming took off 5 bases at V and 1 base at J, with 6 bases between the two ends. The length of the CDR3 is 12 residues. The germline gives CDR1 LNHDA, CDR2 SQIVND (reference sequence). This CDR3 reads CASSRGSYEQYF. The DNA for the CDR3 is TGTGCCAGTAGTCGGGGGTCCTACGAGCAGTACTTC.

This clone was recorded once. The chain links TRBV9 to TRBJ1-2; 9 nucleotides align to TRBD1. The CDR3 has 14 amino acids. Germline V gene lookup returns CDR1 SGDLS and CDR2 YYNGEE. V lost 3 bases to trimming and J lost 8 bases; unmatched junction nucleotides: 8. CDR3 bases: TGTGCCAGCAGCGGGGAGACAGGGGGAGACGGCTACACCTTC. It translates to CASSGETGGDGYTF.

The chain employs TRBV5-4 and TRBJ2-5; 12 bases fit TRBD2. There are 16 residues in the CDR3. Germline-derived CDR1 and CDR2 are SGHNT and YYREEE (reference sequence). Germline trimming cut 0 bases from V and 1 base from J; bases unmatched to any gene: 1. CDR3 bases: TGTGCCAGCAGCTTGGGACTAGCGGGGGCCCAAGAGACCCAGTACTTC. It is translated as CASSLGLAGAQETQYF.

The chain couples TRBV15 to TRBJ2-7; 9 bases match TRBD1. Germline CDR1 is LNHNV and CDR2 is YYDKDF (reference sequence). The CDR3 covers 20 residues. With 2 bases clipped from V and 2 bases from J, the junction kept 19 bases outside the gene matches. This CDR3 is CATSRNTGTGYFSFTYEQYF. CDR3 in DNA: TGTGCCACCAGCAGAAATACCGGGACAGGGTACTTCTCTTTTACCTACGAGCAGTACTTC.

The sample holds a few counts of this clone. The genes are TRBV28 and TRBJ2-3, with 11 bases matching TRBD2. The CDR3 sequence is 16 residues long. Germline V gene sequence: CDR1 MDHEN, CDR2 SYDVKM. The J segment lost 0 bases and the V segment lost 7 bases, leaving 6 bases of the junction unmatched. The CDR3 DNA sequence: TGTGCCAGCATACCTAGCGGGGGGATTAGCACAGATACGCAGTATTTT. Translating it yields CASIPSGGISTDTQYF.

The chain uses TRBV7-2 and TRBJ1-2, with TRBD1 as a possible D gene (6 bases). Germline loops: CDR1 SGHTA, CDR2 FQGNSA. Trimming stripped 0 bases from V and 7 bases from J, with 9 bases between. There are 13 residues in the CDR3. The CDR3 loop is CASSLARGSGYTF. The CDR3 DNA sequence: TGTGCCAGCAGCTTAGCCAGGGGCTCTGGCTACACCTTC. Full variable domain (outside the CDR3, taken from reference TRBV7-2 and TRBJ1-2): GAGVSQSPSNKVTEKGKDVELRCDPISGHTALYWYRQSLGQGLEFLIYFQGNSAPDKSGLPSDRFSAERTGGSVSTLTIQRTQQEDSAVYLCASSLARGSGYTFGSGTRLTVV.

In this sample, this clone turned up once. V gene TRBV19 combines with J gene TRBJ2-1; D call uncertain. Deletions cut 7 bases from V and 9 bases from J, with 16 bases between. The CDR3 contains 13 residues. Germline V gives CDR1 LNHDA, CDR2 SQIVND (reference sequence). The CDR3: CASTSLVRGEQFF. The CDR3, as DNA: TGTGCCAGTACCAGCCTAGTACGCGGTGAGCAGTTCTTC.

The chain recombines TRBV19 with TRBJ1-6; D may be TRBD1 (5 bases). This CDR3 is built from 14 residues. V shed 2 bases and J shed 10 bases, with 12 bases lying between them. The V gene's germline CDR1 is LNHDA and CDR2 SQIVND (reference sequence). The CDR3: CASSIPQGGSPLHF. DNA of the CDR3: TGTGCCAGTAGTATACCCCAGGGTGGATCACCCCTCCACTTT.